This T cell receptor (beta chain) was sequenced for a study of cytomegalovirus exposure and HLA in healthy donors. Notes on the study in general: Later analysis identified 16,000 or so TCR beta sequences associated with HLA alleles, using a false discovery rate threshold of 0.05. Researchers catalogued around 150 TCR beta chains as cytomegalovirus-associated. Presence/absence analyses assumed roughly uniform sequencing depth across donors.

With 60 Vbeta and 13 Jbeta primers, the PCR was carried out. Assay used: immunoSEQ multiplex PCR; TCRdb lists only in-frame clones, some missing. The sample has some 100,000 clones, more than 65% seen once. The CDR3 is 15 amino acids. CDR1 is SNHLY, CDR2 FYNNEI, per germline. V was clipped by 6 bases and J by 2 bases; unmatched bases: 7. Remarks on this clone: Its antigen is unidentified.

The specimen was PBMCs. The rearrangement joins TRBV2 to TRBJ1-3; 7 bases are a match to TRBD1. The TCR comes from a man between 35 and 55 years old in good health and CMV-seropositive. The CDR3 region is CASRRQGWAGNTIYF. CDR3 in DNA: TGTGCCAGCAGACGACAGGGATGGGCTGGAAACACCATATATTTT.